This record looks at one T cell receptor (beta chain) sequence and its context. Its ends do not fully match the called genes, so a read error is possible. This sample was taken from a study of CD8+ T cells in alopecia areata. RNA extraction was followed by reverse transcription into cDNA, which acted as the sequencing template. Assay used: immunoSEQ multiplex PCR; TCRdb lists only in-frame clones, some missing. This table has about 4,400 clones, roughly 60% appearing once. The treatment is: oral pan-JAK inhibitor, 5-10 mg twice daily. Lesional scalp punch biopsies and peripheral blood came from alopecia areata patients. The CDR3 runs to 16 residues. Per germline, CDR1 LNHDA and CDR2 SQIVND (reference sequence).

The gene calls are TRBV19 and TRBJ1-4; D remains unclear. Sequencing used skin, obtained at week 4, from a patient treated with tofacitinib. The sequence came from a human donor with alopecia areata. CDR3 loop: CASSIPHGAIYEELFF. The CDR3 nucleotides are TGTGCCAGTAGTATCCCACACGGCGCCATATATGAAGAACTGTTTTTT.